The 4 T cell receptor beta chains given below trace back to one sample, sequenced in a study of post-analysis software for immune sequencing data. TCR beta cDNA libraries had unique molecular identifiers. Via MiXCR, TCRdb re-called the PCR reads, giving one row per CDR3 protein. This table holds roughly 600,000 distinct CDR3 sequences, around 47% found once. The antigens for these receptors are not known. Study-level findings and limits: Comparison of patients with controls showed 5 or 6 TRBV segments more frequent in patients, TRBV5-6, TRBV5-1 and TRBV20-1 among them.

The specimen sequenced was blood. Source of these receptors: a girl aged 5-17 years with multiple sclerosis.

This clonotype was seen only a few times. This chain connects TRBV3-1 to TRBJ2-7, with D unresolved. The CDR3 length is 15 residues. V was pared by 0 bases and J by 5 bases, with 14 bases between. CDR1 and CDR2 from the germline V gene are LGHDT and YNNKEL (reference sequence). The CDR3 loop is CASSQDYGPEHEQYF. DNA for the CDR3: TGTGCCAGCAGCCAAGATTACGGCCCGGAACACGAGCAGTACTTC.

This clonotype has more than one count but fewer than ten. The gene calls are TRBV7-6 and TRBJ2-3; 8 positions agree with TRBD1. This CDR3 is 16 amino acids long. Germline CDR1 SGHVS, CDR2 FNYEAQ. The V and J ends lost 0 bases and 8 bases, in that order; junction bases with no gene match: 10. The CDR3 reads CASSLAKTGVQATQYF. Written as DNA, the CDR3 is TGTGCCAGCAGCTTAGCAAAGACAGGGGTCCAAGCTACGCAGTATTTT.

The chain is built from TRBV7-3 and TRBJ1-2; TRBD1 is a possible D gene (5 bases). V gave up 5 bases and J gave up 2 bases, with 21 bases separating them. CDR1 SGHTA and CDR2 FQGTGA come from the germline V gene. The CDR3 extends over 17 amino acids. CDR3 protein: CASSPEPLGGENYGYTF. CDR3 coding DNA: TGTGCCAGCAGCCCCGAGCCGTTGGGGGGAGAGAACTATGGCTACACCTTC.

The gene calls are TRBV30 and TRBJ1-5, with 9 bases identical to TRBD1. The CDR3 is 15 amino acids. After removal of 4 bases from V and 9 bases from J, the junction contained 13 bases not matched to a gene. The germline V gene encodes CDR1 GTSNPN and CDR2 SVGIG (reference sequence). CDR3 loop: CAWTKGTGPGGPQHF. In DNA, the CDR3 is TGTGCCTGGACAAAAGGGACAGGGCCTGGCGGGCCCCAGCATTTT.